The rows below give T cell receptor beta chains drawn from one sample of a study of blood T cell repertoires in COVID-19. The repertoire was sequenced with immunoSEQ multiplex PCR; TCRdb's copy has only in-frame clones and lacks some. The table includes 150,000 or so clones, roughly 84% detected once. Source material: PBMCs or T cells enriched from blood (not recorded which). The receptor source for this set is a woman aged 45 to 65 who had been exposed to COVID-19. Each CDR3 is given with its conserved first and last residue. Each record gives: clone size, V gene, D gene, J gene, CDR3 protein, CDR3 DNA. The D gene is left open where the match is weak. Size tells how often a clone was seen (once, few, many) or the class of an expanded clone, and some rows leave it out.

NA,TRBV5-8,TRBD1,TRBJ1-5,CASSLDRGLGSQHF,TGTGCCAGCAGCTTGGACAGGGGACTGGGGTCCCAGCATTTT
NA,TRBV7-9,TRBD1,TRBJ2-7,CASSSPGQGLGGRYEQYF,TGTGCCAGCAGCTCACCGGGACAGGGCCTAGGTGGGCGCTACGAGCAGTACTTC
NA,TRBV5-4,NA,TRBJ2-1,CASSADRSSYNEQFF,TGTGCCAGCAGCGCGGACAGATCCTCCTACAATGAGCAGTTCTTC
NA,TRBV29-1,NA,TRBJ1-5,CSVGMGGSQPQHF,TGCAGCGTTGGGATGGGGGGTAGTCAGCCCCAGCATTTT
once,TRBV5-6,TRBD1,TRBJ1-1,CASSSTGVVPNTEAFF,TGTGCCAGCAGCTCTACAGGGGTGGTACCTAACACTGAAGCTTTCTTT
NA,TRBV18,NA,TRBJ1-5,CASSLSGAFRPQHF,TGTGCCAGCTCCCTATCAGGTGCGTTTAGGCCCCAGCATTTT
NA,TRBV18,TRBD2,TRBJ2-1,CASSPRASGTNEQFF,TGTGCCAGCTCACCAAGGGCTAGCGGGACTAATGAGCAGTTCTTC
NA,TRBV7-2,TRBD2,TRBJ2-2,CASNLAGGGTGELFF,TGTGCCAGCAACCTAGCGGGGGGTGGTACCGGGGAGCTGTTTTTT
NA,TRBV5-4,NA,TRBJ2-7,CASSSVEWYRVNEQYF,TGTGCCAGCAGCTCGGTCGAATGGTACAGGGTGAACGAGCAGTACTTC
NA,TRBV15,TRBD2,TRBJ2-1,CATSRDLGLAGPRQAEQFF,TGTGCCACCAGCAGAGATTTGGGACTAGCGGGTCCCCGTCAGGCTGAGCAGTTCTTC
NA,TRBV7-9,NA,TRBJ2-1,CASSLGRTVNNEQFF,TGTGCCAGCAGCTTAGGCCGGACAGTCAACAATGAGCAGTTCTTC
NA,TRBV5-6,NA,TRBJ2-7,CASNKGEGRGYEQYF,TGTGCCAGCAACAAAGGGGAAGGGAGGGGGTACGAGCAGTACTTC
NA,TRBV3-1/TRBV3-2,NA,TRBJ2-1,CASSQVGGLRGRSYNEQFF,TGTGCCAGCAGCCAAGTCGGGGGCCTGCGGGGGAGGAGCTACAATGAGCAGTTCTTC
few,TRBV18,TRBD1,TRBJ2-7,CASSPLSRDRSYEQYF,TGTGCCAGCTCTCCTCTGTCCCGGGACAGGTCCTACGAGCAGTACTTC
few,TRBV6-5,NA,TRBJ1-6,CATREGLYSPLHF,TGTGCCACGAGGGAGGGGCTTTATTCACCCCTCCACTTT
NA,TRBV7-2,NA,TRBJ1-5,CASSLGHQNQPQHF,TGTGCCAGCAGCTTAGGACACCAGAATCAGCCCCAGCATTTT
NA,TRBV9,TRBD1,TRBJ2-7,CASSSRTGDSDEQYF,TGTGCCAGCAGCTCCCGGACAGGGGATAGTGACGAGCAGTACTTC
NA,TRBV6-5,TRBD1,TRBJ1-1,CASRQGTSTEAFF,TGTGCCAGCAGACAGGGGACCTCCACTGAAGCTTTCTTT
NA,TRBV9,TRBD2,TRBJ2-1,CASSAGGYNEQFF,TGTGCCAGCAGCGCCGGGGGGTACAATGAGCAGTTCTTC
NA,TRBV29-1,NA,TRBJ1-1,CSVVRGNTEAFF,TGCAGCGTCGTCCGGGGGAACACTGAAGCTTTCTTT
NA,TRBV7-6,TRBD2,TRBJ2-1,CASRTVAGGHNEQFF,TGTGCCAGCAGAACGGTGGCGGGGGGGCATAATGAGCAGTTCTTC
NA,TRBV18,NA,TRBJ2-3,CASSPPWGPTDTQYF,TGTGCCAGCTCACCACCCTGGGGGCCCACAGATACGCAGTATTTT
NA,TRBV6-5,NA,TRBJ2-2,CASSKQGTNTGELFF,TGTGCCAGCAGCAAACAGGGAACGAACACCGGGGAGCTGTTTTTT
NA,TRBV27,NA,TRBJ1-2,CASSPGKNYGYTF,TGTGCCAGCAGTCCAGGGAAAAACTATGGCTACACCTTC
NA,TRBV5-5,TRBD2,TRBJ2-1,CASSREGGSYNEQFF,TGTGCCAGCAGCCGGGAGGGAGGCTCCTACAATGAGCAGTTCTTC
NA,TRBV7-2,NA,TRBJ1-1,CASRFQGVSTEAFF,TGTGCCAGCAGGTTCCAGGGCGTGTCCACTGAAGCTTTCTTT
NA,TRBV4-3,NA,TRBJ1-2,CASSPGRGGVYGYTF,TGCGCCAGCAGCCCGGGTCGCGGGGGGGTCTATGGCTACACCTTC
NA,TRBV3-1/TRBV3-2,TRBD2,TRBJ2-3,CASSQRASGRRHTDTQYF,TGTGCCAGCAGCCAGCGAGCTAGCGGGAGGAGACACACAGATACGCAGTATTTT
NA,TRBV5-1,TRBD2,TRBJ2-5,CASSLVPQLGGGDRETQYF,TGCGCCAGCAGCTTGGTCCCTCAACTTGGCGGGGGGGACCGGGAGACCCAGTACTTC
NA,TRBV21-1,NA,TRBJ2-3,CASRGLAGPSTDTQYF,TGTGCCAGCAGGGGTCTAGCGGGACCTAGCACAGATACGCAGTATTTT
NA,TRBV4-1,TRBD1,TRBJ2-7,CASSQDPTPTGAYEQYF,TGCGCCAGCAGCCAAGACCCCACCCCGACAGGGGCGTACGAGCAGTACTTC
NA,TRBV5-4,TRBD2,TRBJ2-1,CASSLNAGGTRNEQFF,TGTGCCAGCAGCTTGAACGCGGGGGGTACCCGTAATGAGCAGTTCTTC
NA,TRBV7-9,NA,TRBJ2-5,CASSLGLQETQYF,TGTGCCAGCAGCTTAGGACTACAAGAGACCCAGTACTTC
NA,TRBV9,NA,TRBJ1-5,CASSSGGNQPQHF,TGTGCCAGCAGCTCAGGGGGCAATCAGCCCCAGCATTTT
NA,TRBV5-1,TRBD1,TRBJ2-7,CASSLTGQDIYEQYF,TGCGCCAGCAGCTTAACGGGACAGGATATATACGAGCAGTACTTC
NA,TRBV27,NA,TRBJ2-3,CASRIRRNDLDTQYF,TGTGCCAGCAGGATCAGACGGAACGACTTAGATACGCAGTATTTT
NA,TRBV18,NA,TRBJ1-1,CASSPRDGSTEAFF,TGTGCCAGCTCACCACGGGACGGGAGTACTGAAGCTTTCTTT
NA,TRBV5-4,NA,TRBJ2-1,CASSLASGYNEQFF,TGTGCCAGCAGCTTGGCCTCGGGGTACAATGAGCAGTTCTTC
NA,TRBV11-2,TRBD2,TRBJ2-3,CASSFLTGLAGADTQYF,TGTGCCAGCAGCTTCCTAACGGGACTAGCGGGAGCAGATACGCAGTATTTT
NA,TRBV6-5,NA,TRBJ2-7,CASSYSWTDTYEQYF,TGTGCCAGCAGTTACTCCTGGACAGACACCTACGAGCAGTACTTC
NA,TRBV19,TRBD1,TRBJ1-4,CASSPRTGWGNEKLFF,TGTGCCAGTAGTCCCCGGACAGGGTGGGGTAATGAAAAACTGTTTTTT
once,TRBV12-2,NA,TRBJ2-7,CASRLASSVQRERSYEQYF,TGTGCAAGTCGCTTAGCGTCATCGGTTCAGCGGGAGAGGTCTTACGAGCAGTACTTC
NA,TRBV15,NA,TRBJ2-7,CATSRDARYEQYF,TGTGCCACCAGCAGAGATGCGAGGTACGAGCAGTACTTC
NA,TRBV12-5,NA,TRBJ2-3,CASGLGQFTDTQYF,TGTGCTAGTGGTTTGGGGCAGTTCACAGATACGCAGTATTTT
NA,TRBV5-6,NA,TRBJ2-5,CASSFPPDTYQETQYF,TGTGCCAGCAGCTTTCCACCGGACACGTACCAAGAGACCCAGTACTTC
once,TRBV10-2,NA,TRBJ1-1,CASSESGKLMNTEAFF,TGCGCCAGCAGTGAGTCGGGCAAACTCATGAACACTGAAGCTTTCTTT
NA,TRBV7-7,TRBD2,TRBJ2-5,CASSPGLAGRGETQYF,TGTGCCAGCAGCCCCGGACTAGCAGGGAGGGGGGAGACCCAGTACTTC
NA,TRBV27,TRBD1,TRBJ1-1,CASSLTGGAGTEAFF,TGTGCCAGCAGTTTGACAGGGGGCGCGGGAACTGAAGCTTTCTTT